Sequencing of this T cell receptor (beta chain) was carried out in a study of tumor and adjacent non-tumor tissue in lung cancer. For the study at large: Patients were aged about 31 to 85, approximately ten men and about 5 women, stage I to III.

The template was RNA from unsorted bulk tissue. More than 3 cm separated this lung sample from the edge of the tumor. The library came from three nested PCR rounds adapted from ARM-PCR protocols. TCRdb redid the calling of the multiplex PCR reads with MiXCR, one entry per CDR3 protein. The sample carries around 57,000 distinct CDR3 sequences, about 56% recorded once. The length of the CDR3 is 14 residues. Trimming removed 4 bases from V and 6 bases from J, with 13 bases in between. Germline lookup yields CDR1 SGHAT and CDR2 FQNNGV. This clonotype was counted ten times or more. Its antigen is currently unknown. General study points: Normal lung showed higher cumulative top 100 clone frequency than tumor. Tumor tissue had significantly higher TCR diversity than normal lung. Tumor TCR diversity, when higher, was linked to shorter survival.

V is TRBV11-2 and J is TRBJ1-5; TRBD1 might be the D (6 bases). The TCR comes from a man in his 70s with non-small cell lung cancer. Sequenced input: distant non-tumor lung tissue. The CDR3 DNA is TGTGCCAGCAGCTGGAGGGGGGGCCGTCAGCCCCAGCATTTT. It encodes CASSWRGGRQPQHF.